The 12 T cell receptor beta chains given below trace back to one sample, sequenced in a study of shared clonotypes between healthy human individuals. Repertoires were generated with immunoSEQ multiplex PCR, while TCRdb's copy carries only in-frame clones and drops some. Here the sample spans hundreds of thousands of clones, approximately 79% being singletons. Sequenced sample: memory CD4+ T cells sorted from blood. As to subset: CD45RA-negative fraction. The source is a woman in her twenties or thirties in good health.

This chain connects TRBV27 to TRBJ1-1, with 7 bases aligning to TRBD1. CDR3 length: 14 residues. Germline V gives CDR1 MNHEY, CDR2 SMNVEV (reference sequence). Trimming removed 5 bases from V and 4 bases from J; junction bases left unmatched: 7. The CDR3 DNA sequence: TGTGCCAGCAGTGTCAGGGGGGAAGGCACTGAAGCTTTCTTT. This gives the protein CASSVRGEGTEAFF.

The DNA for the CDR3 is TGTGCCAGCAGTTTAAGGGGGAGGGCCCTCGGGGCCCTCTTCTACGAGCAGTACTTC. Protein sequence: CASSLRGRALGALFYEQYF. The V call is TRBV28, the J call TRBJ2-7, with D perhaps matching TRBD2 (7 bases). The CDR3 has 19 residues. Trimming took off 2 bases at V and 3 bases at J, with 26 bases between the two ends. Germline V gives CDR1 MDHEN, CDR2 SYDVKM. Drawing the rest from reference TRBV28 and TRBJ2-7, the complete variable domain is DVKVTQSSRYLVKRTGEKVFLECVQDMDHENMFWYRQDPGLGLRLIYFSYDVKMKEKGDIPEGYSVSREKKERFSLILESASTNQTSMYLCASSLRGRALGALFYEQYFGPGTRLTVT.

The chain joins TRBV27 to TRBJ2-1, with D possibly matching TRBD1 (6 bases). The CDR3 contains 15 residues. Per germline, CDR1 MNHEY and CDR2 SMNVEV (reference sequence). The germline V and J ends were trimmed by 4 bases and 6 bases, with 16 bases remaining between them. The CDR3 bases are TGTGCCAGCAGTTCCATACAGGGTTCTCTCAATGAGCAGTTCTTC. It encodes CASSSIQGSLNEQFF.

Comment on this clone: This sample includes further DNA sequences coding for the same CDR3. The CDR3 region has the DNA TGTGCCAGCAGCTTGGGAGGGAGGGCAGATACGCAGTATTTT. Translated, it gives CASSLGGRADTQYF. The V gene is TRBV5-4, the J gene TRBJ2-3, with TRBD2 matching over 7 bases. V lost 0 bases to trimming and J lost 4 bases; unmatched junction nucleotides: 2. The CDR3 has 14 amino acids. CDR1 is SGHNT and CDR2 is YYREEE in the germline V gene (reference sequence).

The table lists this clone with a count of one. The V call is TRBV25-1, the J call TRBJ2-7, with 9 bases matching TRBD2. The CDR3 consists of 17 residues. In germline, CDR1 is MGHDK, CDR2 SYGVNS. The V and J ends lost 6 bases and 6 bases, in that order; junction bases with no gene match: 18. CDR3 in amino acids: CASSRHVEREVLGEQYF. The CDR3 bases are TGTGCCAGCAGCCGACACGTGGAGCGGGAGGTCCTGGGCGAGCAGTACTTC.

The chain uses TRBV30 and TRBJ1-6; TRBD1 is a possible D gene (5 bases). The CDR3 length is 14 residues. Trimming took 0 bases from V and 8 from J, leaving 11 bases between them. The germline V gene encodes CDR1 GTSNPN and CDR2 SVGIG (reference sequence). CDR3 amino acids: CAWSVSGRDSPLHF. The CDR3, as DNA: TGTGCCTGGAGTGTCTCAGGGCGAGATTCACCCCTCCACTTT.

The genes are TRBV30 and TRBJ2-3; 9 positions agree with TRBD2. This CDR3 contains 15 residues. CDR1 is GTSNPN, CDR2 SVGIG, per germline (reference sequence). V dropped 3 bases and J dropped 2; count of bases not matched to a gene: 6. CDR3: CAWRIGLAHTDTQYF. The CDR3, as DNA: TGTGCCTGGAGGATTGGACTAGCGCACACAGATACGCAGTATTTT.

This chain joins TRBV27 and TRBJ2-7, with D perhaps matching TRBD1 (6 bases). CDR3 length: 13 residues. Germline V lookup: CDR1 MNHEY, CDR2 SMNVEV (reference sequence). V was cut by 6 bases and J by 3 bases, with 12 bases left in between. CDR3 loop: CASRLKDSYEQYF. The DNA of the CDR3 is TGTGCCAGCAGGTTGAAGGACAGCTACGAGCAGTACTTC.

A word on this clone: An end of the junction differs from the germline gene, which may be a read error. This rearrangement joins TRBV6-4 to TRBJ2-7; 7 nucleotides match TRBD1. Germline CDR1 is MRHNA and CDR2 is SNTAGT. CDR3 length: 17 amino acids. The CDR3 region has the DNA TGTGCCAGCAGTTACTCGACCCCAGGACAGGTTTCCTACGAGCAGTACTTC. Translated, it gives CASSYSTPGQVSYEQYF.

A remark on this clone: Other DNA sequences from this sample encode an identical CDR3 as well. The rearrangement joins TRBV28 to TRBJ2-1; 12 bases are a match to TRBD2. The CDR3 has 16 residues. The germline V gene encodes CDR1 MDHEN and CDR2 SYDVKM. V gave up 5 bases and J gave up 1 base; unmatched junction bases: 3. This CDR3 reads CASSLLAGGSYNEQFF. The CDR3 coding sequence is TGTGCCAGCAGTCTCCTAGCGGGAGGGTCCTACAATGAGCAGTTCTTC.

The genes are TRBV11-2 and TRBJ1-3, with D hard to call. The CDR3 contains 16 residues. The germline V gene has CDR1 SGHAT and CDR2 FQNNGV. V lost 0 bases and J 3 bases, leaving 12 bases between the germline ends. The CDR3 nucleotides are TGTGCCAGCAGCTTAGATCTCAGGCTGGGTGGAAACACCATATATTTT. Translation gives CASSLDLRLGGNTIYF. The complete variable domain, with remaining parts taken from reference TRBV11-2 and TRBJ1-3, reads EAGVAQSPRYKIIEKRQSVAFWCNPISGHATLYWYQQILGQGPKLLIQFQNNGVVDDSQLPKDRFSAERLKGVDSTLKIQPAKLEDSAVYLCASSLDLRLGGNTIYFGEGSWLTVV.

Concerning this clone: Germline is not matched at one junction end, which may reflect a read error. J is TRBJ1-1 and V is TRBV6-1; D gene uncertain. The CDR3 covers 12 residues. Germline values: CDR1 MNHNS, CDR2 SASEGT. DNA of the CDR3: TGTGCCAGCAGGGAAGTACCGGCTGAAGCTTTCTTT. This encodes CASREVPAEAFF.